The 15 T cell receptor beta chains listed next were all sequenced from one sample in a study of cytomegalovirus exposure and HLA in healthy donors. Researchers ran the PCR with 60 Vbeta and 13 Jbeta primers. This table comes from immunoSEQ multiplex PCR, and its TCRdb copy is limited to in-frame clones, with some not included. Here the sample spans about 150,000 clones, 76% being singletons. Sequencing input: PBMCs. The receptors were gathered from a male donor in good health and CMV-seronegative.

The genes are TRBV4-1 and TRBJ1-5, with a tentative D call TRBD1 (5 bases). Deletions cut 1 base from V and 0 bases from J, with 13 bases between. The CDR3 is 17 amino acids. Per the germline V gene, CDR1 is MGHRA and CDR2 is YSYEKL. Here the CDR3 DNA reads TGCGCCAGCAGCCAAGCCCTCGCCACAGGTAGCAATCAGCCCCAGCATTTT. Translated: CASSQALATGSNQPQHF.

The chain couples TRBV19 to TRBJ1-4; D is unclear. The ends were cut back, 10 bases at V and 6 bases at J, with 24 bases in the middle. The CDR3 length is 16 residues. The germline V gene encodes CDR1 LNHDA and CDR2 SQIVND (reference sequence). In DNA form, the CDR3 reads TGTGCCACCCAAAGCGGGCAGTCCCGCGGGCATGAAAAACTGTTTTTT. The encoded protein is CATQSGQSRGHEKLFF.

To note about this clone: One junction end does not reproduce the germline sequence, and a read error may be involved. This specimen includes other DNA sequences encoding the same CDR3. This rearrangement joins TRBV7-9 to TRBJ2-7; 8 positions match TRBD1. CDR1 is SEHNR, CDR2 FQNEAQ, per germline (reference sequence). The CDR3 covers 14 residues. CDR3 DNA sequence: TGCGCCAGCAGCATAACCGAGGGACAGGCCGAGCAGTACTTC. Its translation: CASSITEGQAEQYF.

Of note for this clone: The DNA is left out, because the CDR3 cannot be placed on it with certainty; the CDR3 is given as TCRdb lists it. The V call is TRBV6-1, the J call TRBJ2-5; the D segment call TRBD1 is taken from the table without a DNA check. Germline lookup yields CDR1 MNHNS and CDR2 SASEGT. The CDR3 numbers 15 amino acids, ends counted. The CDR3 reads CASRDMDSFLETQYF.

The chain joins TRBV30 to TRBJ2-3, with D tentatively TRBD1 (5 bases). Trimming pared 2 bases from V and 4 bases from J, leaving 10 bases between. The CDR3 length is 13 residues. The germline CDR1 and CDR2 sequences are GTSNPN and SVGIG (reference sequence). The CDR3 nucleotides read TGTGCCTGGAGTCTGGGGCCCCCAGATACGCAGTATTTT. Translation: CAWSLGPPDTQYF.

The genes are TRBV7-9 and TRBJ2-5, with D maybe TRBD1 (6 bases). Trimming removed 5 bases at V and 4 bases at J, with 20 bases between. The CDR3 is 16 residues long. Germline CDR1 and CDR2: SEHNR and FQNEAQ (reference sequence). CDR3 coding DNA: TGTGCCAGCAGCCCGAACCGCCTCACAGGGAGAGAGACCCAGTACTTC. Its protein is CASSPNRLTGRETQYF.

This clone came up once. Different DNA sequences within this sample yield the same CDR3. The rearrangement joins TRBV9 to TRBJ2-1, with TRBD1 matching 7 bases. This CDR3 has 15 amino acids. Germline loops: CDR1 SGDLS, CDR2 YYNGEE. V lost 0 bases and J lost 4; bases outside the gene matches: 4. This CDR3 is CASSVGGGSYNEQFF. The DNA for the CDR3 is TGTGCCAGCAGCGTAGGAGGGGGCTCATACAATGAGCAGTTCTTC.

This chain joins TRBV7-9 and TRBJ1-1, with 8 bases aligning to TRBD1. The CDR3 totals 15 residues. The germline V gene has CDR1 SEHNR and CDR2 FQNEAQ (reference sequence). Trimming cost V 5 bases and J 2 bases; bases outside gene matches: 7. The CDR3 DNA reads as TGTGCCAGCAGCCCCCAACAGGGGGGAAACACTGAAGCTTTCTTT. Translation: CASSPQQGGNTEAFF.

In its sample, this clone was seen once. The chain recombines TRBV10-3 with TRBJ2-3; 8 nucleotides align to TRBD2. Germline-derived CDR1 and CDR2 are ENHRY and SYGVKD. The junction had 10 bases not matched to a gene; V was cut back by 3 bases and J by 5 bases. This CDR3 comprises 16 residues. CDR3 in amino acids: CAISEAGGGRKDTQYF. In DNA form, the CDR3 reads TGTGCCATCAGTGAAGCTGGCGGGGGGAGGAAAGATACGCAGTATTTT.

This clone was counted once. The chain links TRBV2 to TRBJ2-5, with 10 nucleotides matching TRBD1. The J call is doubtful: the DNA matches TRBJ2-7 better. CDR3 length: 17 residues. CDR1 is SNHLY and CDR2 is FYNNEI in the germline V gene. The DNA of the CDR3 is TGTGCCAGCAGTGGGGCCCCGGACAGGGGGTGGTCCTACGAGCAGTACTTC. It is translated as CASSGAPDRGWSYEQYF.

The J gene is TRBJ2-1, the V gene TRBV4-2; 7 positions match TRBD2. This CDR3 comprises 16 residues. CDR1 LGHNA and CDR2 YNFKEQ come from the germline V gene. With V trimmed by 0 bases and J by 2 bases, 4 bases remained unmatched. The CDR3 coding sequence is TGTGCCAGCAGCCAAGATAATAGCGGGCCCTACAATGAGCAGTTCTTC. Residues: CASSQDNSGPYNEQFF.

The chain employs TRBV19 and TRBJ1-6; TRBD1 agrees at 7 bases. This CDR3 is 13 amino acids long. V was clipped by 3 bases and J by 14 bases; unmatched bases: 7. Germline loops: CDR1 LNHDA, CDR2 SQIVND (reference sequence). The CDR3 reads CASSIGQGVALHF. CDR3 in DNA: TGTGCCAGTAGTATCGGGCAGGGGGTAGCCCTCCACTTT.

The chain employs TRBV11-1 and TRBJ2-3; TRBD2 agrees at 9 bases. Trimming took 6 bases from V and 5 from J; bases not matched to a gene: 9. Germline V gene sequence: CDR1 SGHAT, CDR2 FQDESV (reference sequence). There are 15 residues in the CDR3. CDR3 sequence: CASRGAGGSGDTQYF. The CDR3, as DNA: TGTGCCAGCAGGGGAGCGGGAGGCTCCGGAGATACGCAGTATTTT.

The V and J genes are TRBV6-5 and TRBJ1-2, with 9 bases fitting TRBD1. Germline V gene data show CDR1 as MNHEY and CDR2 as SVGAGI. V was clipped by 6 bases and J by 6 bases; unmatched bases: 5. CDR3 length: 13 residues. This CDR3 is CASRPTGGNGYTF. The CDR3 DNA sequence: TGTGCCAGCAGACCGACAGGGGGGAATGGCTACACCTTC.

The V call is TRBV4-2, the J call TRBJ2-1, with 9 positions matching TRBD2. CDR1 LGHNA and CDR2 YNFKEQ come from the germline V gene. The CDR3 is made up of 18 amino acids. J lost 0 bases, V lost 0 bases, and 6 bases had no gene match. The DNA of the CDR3 is TGTGCCAGCAGCCAAGAGTGGCTAGCGGGAAGCTCCTACAATGAGCAGTTCTTC. Protein: CASSQEWLAGSSYNEQFF.